This TCR beta chain comes out of a study of a mutant IDH1 vaccine in newly diagnosed glioma. Study-wide context: Eight vaccine injections were given to patients in weeks 1, 3, 5, 7, 11, 15, 19 and 23. Patients were started on vaccination 4-6 weeks after radiotherapy alone, or with temozolomide cycles. Treated individuals were about 62% male and approximately 40% female, averaging roughly 43 years of age.

Specified time point: week 23, last vaccination. With topical imiquimod, each dose of the vaccine consisted of 300 ug of mutant IDH1 20-mer peptide. Donor diagnoses consisted of new WHO grade 3 or 4 IDH1-mutant, ATRX-lost astrocytomas. The method was immunoSEQ multiplex PCR; TCRdb's version includes in-frame clones alone and lacks a portion of them. Here the sample spans around 40,000 clones, 78% being singletons. In regard to this clone: What it binds is not known.

This clonotype originated in a woman in her thirties or forties with glioma. Some clones in this sample may be carry-over from other donors' samples. The sequencing used PBMCs, collected from a glioma patient whose treatment included an IDH1 peptide vaccine.

The CDR3, as DNA: TGTGCCAGCAGTGACTCGACTACGAACACCGGGGAGCTGTTTTTT. It codes for CASSDSTTNTGELFF. This chain uses TRBV6-4 with TRBJ2-2; D possibly corresponds to TRBD2 (5 bases). The CDR3 loop spans 15 amino acids. CDR1 MRHNA and CDR2 SNTAGT come from the germline V gene. V lost 0 bases and J lost 0, with 5 bases in between.